This T cell receptor beta chain emerged from a study of cytomegalovirus exposure and HLA in healthy donors. The PCR ran on 60 Vbeta and 13 Jbeta primers. The repertoire was sequenced with immunoSEQ multiplex PCR; TCRdb's copy has only in-frame clones and lacks some. Of 150,000 to 200,000 clones listed, about 80% are singletons. CDR3 length: 14 residues. Trimming removed 3 bases from V and 1 base from J, with 9 bases in between. Germline CDR1 and CDR2: MDHEN and SYDVKM. The chain is built from TRBV28 and TRBJ2-5; D is unclear. The specimen sequenced was PBMCs. This TCR came from a man aged 35 to 55 in good health and CMV-seronegative. The CDR3 DNA sequence: TGTGCCAGCAGTTTCAGTGTCTCCCAAGAGACCCAGTACTTC. Translation: CASSFSVSQETQYF.